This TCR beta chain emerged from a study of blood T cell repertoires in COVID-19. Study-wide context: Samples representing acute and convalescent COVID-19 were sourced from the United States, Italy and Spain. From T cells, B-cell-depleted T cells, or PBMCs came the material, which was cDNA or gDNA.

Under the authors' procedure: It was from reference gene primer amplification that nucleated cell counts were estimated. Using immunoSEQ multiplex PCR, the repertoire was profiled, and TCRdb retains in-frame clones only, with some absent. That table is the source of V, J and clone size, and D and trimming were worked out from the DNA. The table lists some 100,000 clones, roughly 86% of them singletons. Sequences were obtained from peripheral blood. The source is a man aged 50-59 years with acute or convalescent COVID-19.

CDR3 protein: CASSESSQLNTEAFF. The CDR3 DNA is TGCGCCAGCAGTGAGTCGTCACAGTTGAACACTGAAGCTTTCTTT. The chain has TRBV10-1 and TRBJ1-1; D remains unclear. Deletions cut 0 bases from V and 0 bases from J, with 8 bases between. The CDR3 extends over 15 amino acids. In germline, CDR1 is WNHNN, CDR2 SYGVQD (reference sequence).